This T cell receptor (beta chain) appears in the sequencing data of a study of blood T cell repertoires in COVID-19. Across the whole study: Samples representing acute and convalescent COVID-19 were sourced from the United States, Italy and Spain. From T cells, B-cell-depleted T cells, or PBMCs came the material, which was cDNA or gDNA.

Seattle's cohort entered during active infection and was followed longitudinally. Source study methods: Amplification with reference gene primers provided the estimates of nucleated cell counts. Clones were read by immunoSEQ multiplex PCR, and TCRdb kept only the in-frame ones, dropping some. Clone size and the V and J calls come from that table; the DNA yielded D and trimming. The sample includes about 75,000 clones, 75% to 90% of them seen just once. This CDR3 contains 14 residues. CDR1 and CDR2 (germline): SGHTA, FQGTGA. Trimming cost V 5 bases and J 5 bases, with 12 bases left between them. What was sequenced was peripheral blood. V gene TRBV7-3 combines with J gene TRBJ2-2; D uncertain. The sequence was collected from a man older than 75 with COVID-19, enrolled during active disease. The CDR3 sequence is CASSETPSTGELFF. The CDR3 DNA follows: TGTGCCAGCAGCGAAACACCGTCTACCGGGGAGCTGTTTTTT.